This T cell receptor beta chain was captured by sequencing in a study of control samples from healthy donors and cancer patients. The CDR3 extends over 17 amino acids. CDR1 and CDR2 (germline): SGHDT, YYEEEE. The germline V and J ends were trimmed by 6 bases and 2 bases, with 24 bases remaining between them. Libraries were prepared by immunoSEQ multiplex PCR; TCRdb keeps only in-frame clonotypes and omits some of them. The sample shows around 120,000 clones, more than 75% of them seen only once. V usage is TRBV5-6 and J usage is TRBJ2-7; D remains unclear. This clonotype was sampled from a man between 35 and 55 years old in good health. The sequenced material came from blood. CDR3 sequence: CASTSRLADPITYEQYF. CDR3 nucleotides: TGTGCCAGCACCTCTAGATTGGCGGATCCAATTACCTACGAGCAGTACTTC.